The 16 T cell receptor beta chains listed next were all sequenced from one sample in a study of blood T cell repertoires in COVID-19. Some clones are missing from TCRdb's copy, which holds only in-frame ones; the method was immunoSEQ multiplex PCR. The sample records roughly 260,000 clones, more than 75% being singletons. The material sequenced was peripheral blood. These receptor sequences come from a woman in her forties or fifties with acute or convalescent COVID-19.

The chain recombines TRBV15 with TRBJ2-1; 7 bases map to TRBD1. The CDR3 totals 13 residues. Trimming removed 9 bases from V and 8 bases from J; junction bases left unmatched: 10. Germline CDR1 is LNHNV and CDR2 is YYDKDF (reference sequence). The CDR3 region has the DNA TGTGCCACTACGGACAGGATGAGCGATGAGCAGTTCTTC. Protein product: CATTDRMSDEQFF.

This clone came up once. The CDR3 sequence: CAWSVRLQGVWYTEAFF. The CDR3 DNA sequence: TGTGCCTGGAGTGTTCGATTGCAGGGGGTCTGGTACACTGAAGCTTTCTTT. The rearrangement uses TRBV30 and TRBJ1-1; 7 bases align to TRBD1. Germline V gene lookup returns CDR1 GTSNPN and CDR2 SVGIG (reference sequence). The CDR3 sequence is 17 residues long. The ends lost 0 bases at V and 3 bases at J; junction bases unmatched: 13.

The V call is TRBV29-1, the J call TRBJ1-1, with a possible D match to TRBD1 (5 bases). V lost 4 bases to trimming and J lost 4 bases, with 13 bases between them. CDR1 and CDR2 from the germline V gene are SQVTM and ANQGSEA. This CDR3 contains 13 residues. CDR3 sequence reads: CSVVARGVTEAFF. CDR3 DNA: TGCAGCGTTGTAGCTCGGGGGGTCACTGAAGCTTTCTTT.

This rearrangement joins TRBV7-3 to TRBJ1-1, with 7 bases matching TRBD1. The CDR3 loop spans 13 amino acids. The V and J ends lost 6 bases and 7 bases, in that order; junction bases with no gene match: 8. Germline lookup yields CDR1 SGHTA and CDR2 FQGTGA. The DNA for the CDR3 is TGTGCCAGCAGAAACCGGGACAGCGTTGAAGCTTTCTTT. Translating it yields CASRNRDSVEAFF.

This chain links TRBV7-9 with TRBJ1-1; possibly TRBD1 for D (6 bases). Between the trimmed V and J ends, which lost 4 bases and 1 base, there was a span of 7 bases. This CDR3 is 13 amino acids long. Germline assignment: CDR1 SEHNR and CDR2 FQNEAQ (reference sequence). The CDR3 bases are TGTGCCAGCAGCTCACAGGGGAACACTGAAGCTTTCTTT. Translation gives CASSSQGNTEAFF.

The rearrangement links TRBV9 to TRBJ2-6, with D possibly being TRBD2 (6 bases). From germline, CDR1 is SGDLS and CDR2 YYNGEE. The CDR3 totals 16 residues. Trimming took off 4 bases at V and 4 bases at J, with 15 bases between the two ends. The CDR3 DNA follows: TGTGCCAGCAGCCCGCACGGGACTCCCGGGGCCAACGTCCTGACTTTC. Protein product: CASSPHGTPGANVLTF. Full variable domain (missing parts from reference TRBV9 and TRBJ2-6): DSGVTQTPKHLITATGQRVTLRCSPRSGDLSVYWYQQSLDQGLQFLIQYYNGEERAKGNILERFSAQQFPDLHSELNLSSLELGDSALYFCASSPHGTPGANVLTFGAGSRLTVL.

This chain joins TRBV7-3 and TRBJ2-6, with D maybe TRBD2 (6 bases). Trimming shortened V by 2 bases and J by 4 bases, and 12 bases separated the two germline ends. From germline, CDR1 is SGHTA and CDR2 FQGTGA. The CDR3 has 16 residues. DNA of the CDR3: TGTGCCAGCAGCTTATCGGGAGTTTCAGGGGCCAACGTCCTGACTTTC. Translated: CASSLSGVSGANVLTF.

The V call is TRBV5-1, the J call TRBJ1-2; possible D gene TRBD1, 6 bases. CDR1 SGHRS and CDR2 YFSETQ come from the germline V gene. The germline V and J ends were trimmed by 4 bases and 3 bases, with 19 bases remaining between them. The CDR3 contains 16 residues. The chain's CDR3 is CASSREGGFEDYGYTF. In DNA form, the CDR3 reads TGCGCCAGCAGCCGGGAGGGGGGATTTGAGGACTATGGCTACACCTTC.

CDR3 amino acids: CASSGQATDTQYF. CDR3 sequence (DNA): TGTGCCAGTAGTGGTCAGGCTACAGATACGCAGTATTTT. V gene TRBV19 combines with J gene TRBJ2-3; D remains unclear. V lost 5 bases and J 3 bases, leaving 9 bases between the germline ends. CDR1 LNHDA and CDR2 SQIVND come from the germline V gene (reference sequence). This CDR3 is built from 13 residues.

The chain has TRBV9 and TRBJ2-3; 9 nucleotides match TRBD2. V trimming: 0 bases; J trimming: 3 bases; junction bases outside the gene matches: 8. Per germline, CDR1 SGDLS and CDR2 YYNGEE. The CDR3 has 17 amino acids. The CDR3 reads CASSVEGSGSSTDTQYF. CDR3 in DNA: TGTGCCAGCAGCGTAGAGGGTAGCGGGAGTTCGACAGATACGCAGTATTTT.

This chain connects TRBV29-1 to TRBJ2-5; no reliable D call. The CDR3 sequence is 14 residues long. Germline lookup yields CDR1 SQVTM and CDR2 ANQGSEA. V gave up 4 bases and J gave up 1 base, with 13 bases separating them. DNA of the CDR3: TGCAGCGTTGTCCGATGGAGTCCCCAAGAGACCCAGTACTTC. Its protein product is CSVVRWSPQETQYF.

The chain links TRBV5-5 to TRBJ2-1, with TRBD1 as a possible D gene (6 bases). Germline assignment: CDR1 SGHKS and CDR2 YYEKEE (reference sequence). This CDR3 is built from 14 residues. Trimming shortened V by 5 bases and J by 4 bases, and 13 bases separated the two germline ends. Here the CDR3 DNA reads TGTGCCAGCAGAAGGGGGACGGAATACAATGAGCAGTTCTTC. The encoded protein is CASRRGTEYNEQFF. The whole variable domain, filled in from reference TRBV5-5 and TRBJ2-1, reads DAGVTQSPTHLIKTRGQQVTLRCSPISGHKSVSWYQQVLGQGPQFIFQYYEKEERGRGNFPDRFSARQFPNYSSELNVNALLLGDSALYLCASRRGTEYNEQFFGPGTRLTVL.

This clone was observed many times. The J gene is TRBJ2-7, the V gene TRBV5-4; 7 bases line up with TRBD2. CDR1 and CDR2 from the germline V gene are SGHNT and YYREEE (reference sequence). This CDR3 contains 13 residues. Trimming cost V 5 bases and J 6 bases; bases outside gene matches: 8. CDR3 sequence (DNA): TGTGCCAGCAGTCTCCGCGGGGGTGGCGAGCAGTACTTC. This translates into CASSLRGGGEQYF.

The gene calls are TRBV6-5 and TRBJ1-5; D is perhaps TRBD1 (6 bases). The length of the CDR3 is 16 residues. Germline V gene sequence: CDR1 MNHEY, CDR2 SVGAGI. V dropped 4 bases and J dropped 0 bases, with 13 bases sitting between them. The CDR3, as DNA: TGTGCCAGCAGTTTACGACAGGCGGATAGCAATCAGCCCCAGCATTTT. It specifies CASSLRQADSNQPQHF.

V and J are TRBV5-1 and TRBJ2-1, with TRBD2 matching 11 bases. The CDR3 extends over 15 amino acids. The V segment lost 4 bases and the J segment 4 bases; nucleotides outside the gene matches: 4. CDR1 is SGHRS and CDR2 is YFSETQ in the germline V gene. The CDR3 spells CASSEGTSGYNEQFF. CDR3 coding DNA: TGCGCCAGCAGCGAAGGGACTAGCGGATACAATGAGCAGTTCTTC.

This rearrangement joins TRBV11-2 to TRBJ2-7; 7 bases match TRBD1. CDR3 length equals 15 residues. The germline V gene has CDR1 SGHAT and CDR2 FQNNGV. V lost 2 bases to trimming and J lost 0 bases; unmatched junction nucleotides: 4. In DNA form, the CDR3 reads TGTGCCAGCAGCTTAAGGGACAGCATCTCCTACGAGCAGTACTTC. Amino acid sequence: CASSLRDSISYEQYF.